Shown below are 25 T cell receptor beta chains from a single sample sequenced in a study of T-cell memory formation after mild COVID-19. Each CDR3 protein is one row after TCRdb ran MiXCR on the 5' RACE reads. The table shows roughly 580,000 distinct CDR3 sequences, with 15% to 20% occurring only once. Source material: PBMCs or a T cell subset sorted from them (not recorded which). Receptor source: an adult woman who had mild COVID-19 (a few samples of this study predate the infection). Cell type and time point are not known.

The chain carries TRBV20-1 and TRBJ2-5; weak D call: TRBD2 (6 bases). V was cut by 1 base and J by 5 bases, with 14 bases left in between. Per the germline V gene, CDR1 is DFQATT and CDR2 is SNEGSKA (reference sequence). CDR3 size: 14 residues. CDR3 sequence: CSARGEQGGETQYF. For the CDR3, the DNA is TGCAGTGCTAGAGGAGAACAAGGAGGGGAGACCCAGTACTTC.

The V call is TRBV6-5, the J call TRBJ2-3, with 8 positions matching TRBD1. The CDR3 is made up of 15 amino acids. The V gene end was trimmed by 6 bases and the J gene end by 2 bases; junction bases not matched to a gene: 7. Germline CDR1 MNHEY, CDR2 SVGAGI. The chain's CDR3 is CASRRTGNPTDTQYF. The CDR3 DNA reads as TGTGCCAGCAGGAGGACAGGGAACCCCACAGATACGCAGTATTTT.

This clonotype showed up many times. This chain connects TRBV5-1 to TRBJ2-2, with D perhaps TRBD1 or TRBD2 (6 bases each). V was pared by 2 bases and J by 2 bases, with 13 bases between. This CDR3 is built from 16 residues. Germline-derived CDR1 and CDR2 are SGHRS and YFSETQ. In DNA form, the CDR3 reads TGCGCCAGCAGCTTAATCGGGGGCCTAAACACCGGGGAGCTGTTTTTT. Protein sequence: CASSLIGGLNTGELFF.

CDR3 coding DNA: TGTGCCAGCAGGGAGGCAGGAAGACCTGAAGCTTTCTTT. Encoded protein: CASREAGRPEAFF. V gene TRBV6-1 combines with J gene TRBJ1-1; no reliable D call. Deletions cut 6 bases from V and 6 bases from J, with 14 bases between. The CDR3 sequence is 13 residues long. Germline CDR1 is MNHNS and CDR2 is SASEGT.

V gene TRBV7-6 combines with J gene TRBJ2-5; 7 nucleotides agree with TRBD2. There are 16 residues in the CDR3. J was trimmed by 4 bases and V by 1 base; bases with no gene match: 9. The germline gives CDR1 SGHVS, CDR2 FNYEAQ. CDR3 sequence reads: CASSLVGWGGGETQYF. The CDR3 region has the DNA TGTGCCAGCAGCTTAGTCGGATGGGGGGGAGGAGAGACCCAGTACTTC.

This clonotype appeared many times. The CDR3: CASSTGNSYEQYF. The CDR3 region has the DNA TGTGCCAGCAGTACAGGGAACTCCTACGAGCAGTACTTC. This chain joins TRBV27 and TRBJ2-7, with D tentatively TRBD1 (6 bases). The CDR3 consists of 13 residues. V was clipped by 5 bases and J by 0 bases, with 8 bases between them. Germline V gene data show CDR1 as MNHEY and CDR2 as SMNVEV (reference sequence).

V gene TRBV2 combines with J gene TRBJ2-3; TRBD1 aligns across 7 bases. Unmatched junction bases numbered 10, after V lost 6 bases and J lost 1 base. Germline V CDR1 and CDR2: SNHLY, FYNNEI. The CDR3 length is 16 residues. The CDR3 DNA is TGTGCCAGCAGCACTCCGAGACAGGGCCGCACAGATACGCAGTATTTT. It yields the protein CASSTPRQGRTDTQYF.

The chain joins TRBV30 to TRBJ1-1, with D uncertain. V lost 3 bases and J 6 bases, leaving 8 bases between the germline ends. The CDR3 length is 11 residues. Germline CDR1 reads GTSNPN; CDR2 reads SVGIG (reference sequence). DNA for the CDR3: TGTGCCTGGAGCTCGCGTTCTGAAGCTTTCTTT. Protein product: CAWSSRSEAFF.

This clonotype was observed a handful of times. The CDR3 sequence: CATSRVGGLYEQYF. The DNA for the CDR3 is TGTGCCACCAGCAGAGTGGGGGGGCTGTACGAGCAGTACTTC. This chain joins TRBV15 and TRBJ2-7; D is possibly TRBD2 (7 bases). Looked up from germline, CDR1 is LNHNV and CDR2 is YYDKDF (reference sequence). Trimming removed 1 base from V and 4 bases from J, with 11 bases in between. This CDR3 comprises 14 residues.

The chain couples TRBV4-1 to TRBJ1-5; 7 nucleotides agree with TRBD1. CDR3 size: 16 residues. After removal of 2 bases from V and 8 bases from J, the junction contained 12 bases not matched to a gene. Germline V lookup: CDR1 MGHRA, CDR2 YSYEKL. The CDR3 region is CASSQTFPTGSEPQHF. DNA of the CDR3: TGCGCCAGCAGCCAAACATTCCCGACAGGGTCGGAGCCCCAGCATTTT.

With respect to this clonotype: At one end the junction does not follow the germline gene, possibly because of a read error. The CDR3 sequence is CDSSLITDSLYGYTF. DNA for the CDR3: TGTGACAGCAGCTTAATAACCGACAGCTTATATGGCTACACCTTC. The chain joins TRBV7-2 to TRBJ1-2; weak D call: TRBD1 (5 bases). The length of the CDR3 is 15 residues. The V gene's germline CDR1 is SGHTA and CDR2 FQGNSA.

The chain is built from TRBV12-3 or TRBV12-4 and TRBJ1-1, with unresolved D. There are 12 residues in the CDR3. V lost 1 base and J lost 10, with 10 bases in between. In DNA form, the CDR3 reads TGTGCCAGCAGTTTAGTCGGGGTAGGAGCTTTCTTT. Translating it yields CASSLVGVGAFF.

The chain joins TRBV20-1 to TRBJ1-2, with TRBD1 as a possible D gene (6 bases). Germline-derived CDR1 and CDR2 are DFQATT and SNEGSKA (reference sequence). The CDR3 has 15 residues. The CDR3: CRSPGGGADGDGYTF. For the CDR3, the DNA is TGCCGCTCCCCCGGGGGGGGGGCCGATGGGGATGGCTACACCTTC.

This clonotype showed up just a few times. This CDR3 is CASSFGGENEKLFF. CDR3 nucleotides: TGTGCCAGCAGTTTCGGCGGGGAGAATGAAAAACTGTTTTTT. This chain joins TRBV12-3 or TRBV12-4 and TRBJ1-4; D not resolved. With 3 bases removed from V and 5 bases from J, the gap between germline ends came to 10 bases. The CDR3 contains 14 residues.

This clonotype was detected only a few times. V usage is TRBV5-1 and J usage is TRBJ1-4; 7 positions agree with TRBD1. The CDR3 is 13 amino acids. Per germline, CDR1 SGHRS and CDR2 YFSETQ. The junction had 8 bases not matched to a gene; V was cut back by 7 bases and J by 8 bases. The CDR3 spells CASPGTEGEKLFF. The CDR3, as DNA: TGCGCCAGCCCTGGGACAGAAGGAGAAAAACTGTTTTTT.

The chain employs TRBV5-1 and TRBJ2-1; 10 bases map to TRBD2. V was clipped by 3 bases and J by 5 bases; unmatched bases: 8. Germline loops: CDR1 SGHRS, CDR2 YFSETQ. The CDR3 has 16 amino acids. The CDR3 nucleotides are TGCGCCAGCAGCTCCACCAGCGGGGGGGCCAACAATGAGCAGTTCTTC. Amino acids: CASSSTSGGANNEQFF.

This clonotype showed up many times. The chain has TRBV12-3 or TRBV12-4 and TRBJ1-5, with D hard to call. V lost 3 bases and J lost 4, with 10 bases in between. The length of the CDR3 is 14 residues. The CDR3 here is CASSLSSANQPQHF. DNA of the CDR3: TGTGCCAGCAGTTTGAGTAGTGCTAATCAGCCCCAGCATTTT.

The chain has TRBV7-9 and TRBJ1-2; no firm D call. The CDR3 runs 14 residues. Deletions cut 5 bases from V and 8 bases from J, with 18 bases between. The germline V gene has CDR1 SEHNR and CDR2 FQNEAQ (reference sequence). The CDR3 bases are TGTGCCAGCAGCGCCAGTTGGCAGCCGGGAGGCTACACCTTC. It yields the protein CASSASWQPGGYTF. The entire variable domain, with the rest obtained from reference TRBV7-9 and TRBJ1-2, is as follows: DTGVSQNPRHKITKRGQNVTFRCDPISEHNRLYWYRQTLGQGPEFLTYFQNEAQLEKSRLLSDRFSAERPKGSFSTLEIQRTEQGDSAMYLCASSASWQPGGYTFGSGTRLTVV.

The V and J genes are TRBV12-3 or TRBV12-4 and TRBJ1-2; the D gene is possibly TRBD1 (5 bases). The CDR3 runs 13 residues. With 5 bases removed from V and 4 bases from J, the gap between germline ends came to 11 bases. CDR3 sequence: CASSGDPTYGYTF. CDR3 in DNA: TGTGCCAGCAGTGGGGACCCCACCTATGGCTACACCTTC.

The gene calls are TRBV7-2 and TRBJ2-5; 12 nucleotides line up with TRBD2. Germline CDR1 reads SGHTA; CDR2 reads FQGNSA. V was clipped by 4 bases and J by 4 bases; unmatched bases: 4. The CDR3 is made up of 15 amino acids. CDR3 sequence: CASSSWGLAGETQYF. CDR3 coding DNA: TGTGCCAGCAGCTCCTGGGGACTAGCGGGAGAGACCCAGTACTTC.

This clonotype was seen a few times. This chain joins TRBV20-1 and TRBJ2-7, with 7 bases identical to TRBD1. The germline V gene has CDR1 DFQATT and CDR2 SNEGSKA (reference sequence). The CDR3 loop spans 16 amino acids. J was trimmed by 3 bases and V by 6 bases; bases with no gene match: 17. The CDR3 DNA follows: TGCAGTGCCGAGGGACCCGCAGGGACAGCGAGCTACGAGCAGTACTTC. Protein: CSAEGPAGTASYEQYF.

The chain employs TRBV18 and TRBJ1-3; 9 bases are shared with TRBD1. Germline CDR1 reads KGHSH; CDR2 reads LQKENI. V shed 6 bases, J shed 2 bases, and the junction held 8 bases outside the gene matches. The CDR3 sequence is 16 residues long. CDR3: CASSNQGQGTGNTIYF. The CDR3 DNA follows: TGTGCCAGCTCCAACCAGGGACAGGGCACTGGAAACACCATATATTTT.

The chain recombines TRBV13 with TRBJ2-1, with D possibly TRBD2 on 6 matching bases. V lost 5 bases and J lost 0, with 11 bases in between. Germline CDR1 PRHDT, CDR2 FYEKMQ (reference sequence). The CDR3 covers 15 residues. The chain's CDR3 is CASSPAGNSYNEQFF. Written as DNA, the CDR3 is TGTGCCAGCAGCCCAGCGGGCAACTCCTACAATGAGCAGTTCTTC.

This clonotype was detected only a few times. This chain uses TRBV7-2 with TRBJ2-7; perhaps TRBD2 as D (5 bases). CDR3 length: 14 amino acids. Germline V gives CDR1 SGHTA, CDR2 FQGNSA. V lost 1 base, J lost 6 bases, and 13 bases lay in between. The CDR3 reads CASSLVAAGGEQYF. The CDR3 nucleotides are TGTGCCAGCAGCTTAGTCGCGGCAGGAGGCGAGCAGTACTTC.

This clonotype was detected many times. This chain links TRBV5-1 with TRBJ2-3; a possible D gene is TRBD1 (6 bases). Germline-derived CDR1 and CDR2 are SGHRS and YFSETQ. The V end lost 4 bases, the J end lost 0 bases, and 12 bases lay between the germline ends. CDR3 length: 15 amino acids. The CDR3 here is CASSIGTPSTDTQYF. In DNA form, the CDR3 reads TGCGCCAGCAGCATCGGGACACCCAGCACAGATACGCAGTATTTT.